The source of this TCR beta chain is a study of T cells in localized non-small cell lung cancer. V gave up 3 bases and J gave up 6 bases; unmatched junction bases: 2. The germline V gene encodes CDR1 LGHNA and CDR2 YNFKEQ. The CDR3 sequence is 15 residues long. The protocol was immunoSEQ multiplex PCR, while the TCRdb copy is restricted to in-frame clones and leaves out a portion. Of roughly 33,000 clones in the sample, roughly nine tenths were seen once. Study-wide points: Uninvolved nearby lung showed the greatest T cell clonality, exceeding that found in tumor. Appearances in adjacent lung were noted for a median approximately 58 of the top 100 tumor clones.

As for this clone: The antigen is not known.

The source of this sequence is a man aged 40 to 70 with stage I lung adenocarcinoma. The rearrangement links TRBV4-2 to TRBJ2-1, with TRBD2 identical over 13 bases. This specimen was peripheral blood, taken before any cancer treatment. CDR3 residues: CASSHGLAGVNEQFF. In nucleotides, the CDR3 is TGTGCCAGCAGCCATGGACTAGCGGGGGTCAATGAGCAGTTCTTC.